What follows are 13 T cell receptor beta chains derived from one specimen sequenced in a study of blood T cell repertoires in COVID-19. Some clones are missing from TCRdb's copy, which holds only in-frame ones; the method was immunoSEQ multiplex PCR. The sample lists hundreds of thousands of clones; 85% to 90% were seen once. Source material: PBMCs or T cells enriched from blood (not recorded which). Source of these receptors: a young man who had recovered from COVID-19.

The chain uses TRBV7-9 and TRBJ2-7; maybe TRBD2 (7 bases). This CDR3 is 16 amino acids long. The ends were cut back, 5 bases at V and 2 bases at J, with 19 bases in the middle. Germline values: CDR1 SEHNR, CDR2 FQNEAQ (reference sequence). For the CDR3, the DNA is TGTGCCAGCAGCACCCATCGGGGGGCGGGAGCCTACGAGCAGTACTTC. This encodes CASSTHRGAGAYEQYF.

This clone has more than one count but fewer than ten. The chain carries TRBV10-3 and TRBJ1-2; 10 bases align to TRBD1. CDR3 length: 14 residues. V lost 0 bases and J lost 8; bases outside the gene matches: 3. Germline CDR1 is ENHRY and CDR2 is SYGVKD. The CDR3 sequence: CAISESGTGEGYTF. The CDR3, as DNA: TGTGCCATCAGTGAGTCTGGGACAGGGGAAGGCTACACCTTC.

This chain connects TRBV4-2 to TRBJ2-7; 8 bases align to TRBD2. The ends lost 2 bases at V and 7 bases at J; junction bases unmatched: 13. CDR3 length: 16 residues. The germline gives CDR1 LGHNA, CDR2 YNFKEQ. CDR3 sequence: CASSQILAGPLGEQYF. In DNA, the CDR3 is TGTGCCAGCAGCCAAATTCTAGCGGGCCCTTTGGGAGAGCAGTACTTC.

This clone appeared a few times. The CDR3 DNA reads as TGTGCCAGCAGCTTGTTAACAGTGAACACTGAAGCTTTCTTT. This sequence encodes CASSLLTVNTEAFF. V and J are TRBV5-5 and TRBJ1-1; no reliable D call. CDR3 size: 14 residues. The germline gives CDR1 SGHKS, CDR2 YYEKEE (reference sequence). V was shortened by 1 base and J by 0 bases, with 7 bases between the two germline ends.

This chain links TRBV7-2 with TRBJ1-1; TRBD1 matches at 7 bases. The CDR3 is made up of 14 amino acids. J lost 3 bases, V lost 10 bases, and 11 bases had no gene match. CDR1 and CDR2 from the germline V gene are SGHTA and FQGNSA. CDR3 in amino acids: CATIQGSGYTEAFF. The CDR3 region has the DNA TGTGCCACCATACAGGGGTCGGGGTACACTGAAGCTTTCTTT.

The rearrangement joins TRBV2 to TRBJ2-5; weak D call: TRBD1 (6 bases). The CDR3 has 13 residues. Germline V gives CDR1 SNHLY, CDR2 FYNNEI. Between the trimmed V and J ends, which lost 1 base and 7 bases, there was a span of 10 bases. CDR3 nucleotide sequence: TGTGCCAGCAGTGAAGGGGCAGGGGCGACCCAGTACTTC. Translating gives CASSEGAGATQYF.

This clone was seen only once. This chain connects TRBV12-5 to TRBJ2-7, with 12 nucleotides matching TRBD2. V dropped 6 bases and J dropped 3; count of bases not matched to a gene: 6. Germline CDR1 LGHNT, CDR2 FRNRAP. This CDR3 is built from 15 residues. CDR3 amino acids: CASGGTSGPFYEQYF. The CDR3 coding sequence is TGTGCTAGTGGCGGGACTAGCGGGCCCTTCTACGAGCAGTACTTC. The whole variable domain, filled in from reference TRBV12-5 and TRBJ2-7, reads DARVTQTPRHKVTEMGQEVTMRCQPILGHNTVFWYRQTMMQGLELLAYFRNRAPLDDSGMPKDRFSAEMPDATLATLKIQPSEPRDSAVYFCASGGTSGPFYEQYFGPGTRLTVT.

The chain carries TRBV7-8 and TRBJ2-5; a possible D gene is TRBD2 (6 bases). The germline gives CDR1 SGHVS, CDR2 FQNEAQ. The ends were cut back, 0 bases at V and 5 bases at J, with 13 bases in the middle. The CDR3 sequence is 15 residues long. This chain's CDR3 is CASSLAGGLGETQYF. Here the CDR3 DNA reads TGTGCCAGCAGCTTAGCGGGAGGCTTAGGGGAGACCCAGTACTTC.

The rearrangement links TRBV28 to TRBJ1-2; 7 bases agree with TRBD1. CDR1 is MDHEN, CDR2 SYDVKM, per germline. This CDR3 spans 13 amino acids. J was trimmed by 7 bases and V by 5 bases; bases with no gene match: 7. In DNA form, the CDR3 reads TGTGCCAGCAGTAACGACAGGGTGGCTGGCTACACCTTC. It codes for CASSNDRVAGYTF.

This chain joins TRBV6-5 and TRBJ1-1; D gene ambiguous. The CDR3 covers 13 residues. Trimming removed 10 bases from V and 0 bases from J, with 12 bases in between. CDR1 and CDR2 (germline): MNHEY, SVGAGI. CDR3 nucleotides: TGTGCCACCCAGATTGCCGTGAACACTGAAGCTTTCTTT. It is translated as CATQIAVNTEAFF.

The rearrangement uses TRBV28 and TRBJ1-6; D is ambiguous. CDR3 length: 13 amino acids. The V end lost 4 bases, the J end lost 7 bases, and 8 bases lay between the germline ends. Germline loops: CDR1 MDHEN, CDR2 SYDVKM. For the CDR3, the DNA is TGTGCCAGCAGTTCGGAGGAGAATTCACCCCTCCACTTT. Translation: CASSSEENSPLHF.

This clone was observed a handful of times. The chain employs TRBV28 and TRBJ1-1, with a tentative D call TRBD1 (5 bases). Trimming shortened V by 4 bases and J by 9 bases, and 12 bases separated the two germline ends. CDR1 is MDHEN, CDR2 SYDVKM, per germline. This CDR3 contains 12 residues. Written as DNA, the CDR3 is TGTGCCAGCAGTTCTCCGACAGTAAAAGCTTTCTTT. Amino acids: CASSSPTVKAFF.

V usage is TRBV7-2 and J usage is TRBJ1-5; D call uncertain. Germline assignment: CDR1 SGHTA and CDR2 FQGNSA. This CDR3 region has 13 residues. V lost 5 bases to trimming and J lost 7 bases, with 12 bases between them. CDR3 protein: CASSPSAGQPQHF. The CDR3 DNA follows: TGTGCCAGCAGCCCCAGTGCGGGGCAGCCCCAGCATTTT.